This T cell receptor beta chain was sequenced during a study of early T cells in non-severe SARS-CoV-2 infection (dated by TCRdb to 2020 to 2023). Background for the entire study: Because TCR sequencing relied on bulk RNA taken from unsorted whole blood, pairing of alpha and beta chains was not possible.

Broader findings and caveats from the paper: VDJdb matching was skewed toward anti-spike CD8 responses, so virus-specific expansions were likely underestimated and private and CD4 specificities were missed.

The cysteine opens and the phenylalanine closes a CDR3 of 17 amino acids. Only the CDR3 portion is preserved as DNA: 51 bases, with reading frame beginning at the first base. V gives up 0 bases and J gives up 0 bases, and the segment between their germline ends measures 11 bases. CDR1 and CDR2 (LGHNT, FRNRAP) derive from the germline V gene. On this clonotype itself: Its antigen target is currently unknown. No base qualities exist here, and no much larger clone lies one base off it.

Set within a cohort of healthcare workers in London, UK, this nested case-control study involved weekly PCR testing of nasopharyngeal swabs along with blood sampling. Healthcare workers were enrolled in the week of the UK lockdown, from 23 to 31 March 2020, and were followed every week for up to roughly 16 weeks. The receptor library was made with 5' RACE. Sequencing was performed on a NextSeq 500. In the TCR library protocol, unique molecular identifiers were attached to individual cDNA molecules to correct for PCR bias and sequencing error. Both TCR alpha and beta chains were sequenced, and tight co-correlation was observed between alpha and beta sequence abundances in each sample. In the source study's methods: Decombinator V4 was used to annotate the V gene, J gene and CDR3 of the TCR sequences. Expanded TCRs were defined as changing significantly between any two time points under a Poisson model with p below 0.0001. TCR abundances were normalised to the total number of TCRs sequenced in each sample and reported as counts per million. MAIT TCRs were defined by TRAV1-2 paired with TRAJ12, TRAJ20 or TRAJ33, and iNKT TCRs by TRAV10 paired with TRAJ18. VDJdb, accessed 1 November 2021, was searched for CMV, EBV and SARS-CoV-2 annotated TCRs, with TCRs annotated for multiple antigens excluded. In-frame beta chains were kept once TCRdb had trimmed the public reads at Q25 with fastp and called clones with MiXCR. Each CDR3 protein appears once, grouped with its most common genes and DNA. The V and J calls and clone size are TCRdb's, not the authors'. This sample has roughly 77,000 distinct CDR3 sequences in its table, and 9.5% to 15% of those were observed once. In total, the top ten clones hold around 4.5% of the sample.

Material for sequencing was whole blood. The rearrangement joined TRBV12-5 to TRBJ1-4; no D segment can be confidently identified. The TCR sequence derives from an adult who was a healthcare worker with PCR-confirmed SARS-CoV-2 infection or an uninfected control (not recorded which). The CDR3 in this case is CASGLVGKTATNEKLFF. The nucleotide sequence reads TGTGCTAGTGGTTTGGTAGGGAAGACTGCAACTAATGAAAAACTGTTTTTT.